What follows describes a single T cell receptor beta chain. Its target is unknown. Clones were read by immunoSEQ multiplex PCR, and TCRdb kept only the in-frame ones, dropping some. The sample carries 150,000 or so clones, about 90% recorded once. This sample is drawn from a study of cytomegalovirus exposure and HLA in healthy donors. Across the whole study: The same platform as the roughly 630 first-cohort repertoires was used for the 120 or so validation repertoires, a later analysis reported. Study-wide findings and caveats: The tendency of first-cohort TCR clusters to co-occur in the 110 or so validation repertoires emerged from a later analysis. The investigators catalogued 150 or so TCR beta chains as cytomegalovirus-associated.

Separate from the approximately 670-subject first cohort, the roughly 120-subject validation cohort was the one that the donors belonged to. In germline, CDR1 is SEHNR, CDR2 FQNEAQ (reference sequence). The J segment lost 12 bases and the V segment lost 1 base, leaving 2 bases of the junction unmatched. This CDR3 region has 13 residues. The clonotype comes from a woman aged 25 to 39 in good health and CMV-seropositive. The sample comprised PBMCs. This rearrangement joins TRBV7-9 to TRBJ1-4; 10 bases line up with TRBD1. The CDR3 DNA follows: TGTGCCAGCAGCTTAGGCGACAGGGGGCAACTGTTTTTT. Protein sequence: CASSLGDRGQLFF.